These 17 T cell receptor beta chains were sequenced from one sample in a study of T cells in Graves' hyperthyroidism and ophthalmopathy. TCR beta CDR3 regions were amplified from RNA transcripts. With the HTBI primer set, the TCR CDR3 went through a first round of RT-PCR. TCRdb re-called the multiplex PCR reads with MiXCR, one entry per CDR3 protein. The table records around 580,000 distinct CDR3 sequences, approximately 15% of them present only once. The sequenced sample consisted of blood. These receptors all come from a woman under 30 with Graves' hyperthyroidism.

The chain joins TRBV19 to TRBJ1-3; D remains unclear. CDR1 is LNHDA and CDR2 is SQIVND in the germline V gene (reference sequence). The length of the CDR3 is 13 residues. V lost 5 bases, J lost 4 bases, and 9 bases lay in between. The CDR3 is CASSFFQGNTIYF. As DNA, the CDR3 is TGTGCCAGTAGTTTCTTCCAAGGAAACACCATATATTTT.

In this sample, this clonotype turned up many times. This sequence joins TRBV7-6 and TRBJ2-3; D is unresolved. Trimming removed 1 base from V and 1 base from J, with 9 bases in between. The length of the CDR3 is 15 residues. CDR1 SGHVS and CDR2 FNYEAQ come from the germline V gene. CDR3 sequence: CASSLGALGTDTQYF. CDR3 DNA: TGTGCCAGCAGCTTAGGTGCGTTGGGCACAGATACGCAGTATTTT.

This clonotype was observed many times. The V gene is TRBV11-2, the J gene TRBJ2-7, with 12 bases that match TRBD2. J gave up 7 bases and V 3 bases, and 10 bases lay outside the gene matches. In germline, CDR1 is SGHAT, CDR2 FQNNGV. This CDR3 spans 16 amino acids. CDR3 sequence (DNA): TGTGCCAGCAGCTTCCGGACTAGCGGGGCGGGGGGGGAGCAGTACTTC. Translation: CASSFRTSGAGGEQYF. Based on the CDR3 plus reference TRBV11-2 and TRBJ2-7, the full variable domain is EAGVAQSPRYKIIEKRQSVAFWCNPISGHATLYWYQQILGQGPKLLIQFQNNGVVDDSQLPKDRFSAERLKGVDSTLKIQPAKLEDSAVYLCASSFRTSGAGGEQYFGPGTRLTVT.

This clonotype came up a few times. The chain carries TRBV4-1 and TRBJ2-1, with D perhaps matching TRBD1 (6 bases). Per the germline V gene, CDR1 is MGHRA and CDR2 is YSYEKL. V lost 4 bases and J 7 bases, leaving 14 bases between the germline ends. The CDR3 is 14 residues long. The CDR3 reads CASSPGGGRNEQFF. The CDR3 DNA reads TGCGCCAGCAGCCCTGGGGGCGGGCGGAATGAGCAGTTCTTC.

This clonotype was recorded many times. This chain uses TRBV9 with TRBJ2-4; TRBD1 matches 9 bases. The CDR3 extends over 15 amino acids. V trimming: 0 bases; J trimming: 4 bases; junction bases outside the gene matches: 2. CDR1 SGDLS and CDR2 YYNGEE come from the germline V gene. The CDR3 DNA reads TGTGCCAGCAGCGTAGATGGACAGGGGAAAAACATTCAGTACTTC. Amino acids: CASSVDGQGKNIQYF.

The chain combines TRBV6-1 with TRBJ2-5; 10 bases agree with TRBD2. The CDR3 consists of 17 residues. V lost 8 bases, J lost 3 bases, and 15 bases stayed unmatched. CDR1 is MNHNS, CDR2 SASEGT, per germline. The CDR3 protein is CASSPILNLAGEETQYF. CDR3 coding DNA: TGTGCCAGCTCACCAATTCTGAACCTAGCGGGGGAAGAGACCCAGTACTTC.

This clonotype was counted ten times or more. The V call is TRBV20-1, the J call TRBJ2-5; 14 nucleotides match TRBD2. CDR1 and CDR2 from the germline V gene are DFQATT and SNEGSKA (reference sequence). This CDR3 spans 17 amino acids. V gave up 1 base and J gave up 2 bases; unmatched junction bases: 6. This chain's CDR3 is CSARAGTSGGPQETQYF. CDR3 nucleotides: TGCAGTGCTAGAGCCGGGACTAGCGGGGGACCTCAAGAGACCCAGTACTTC.

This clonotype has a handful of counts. The CDR3: CSVERADRVYEQYF. For the CDR3, the DNA is TGCAGCGTTGAGAGGGCAGACAGGGTCTACGAGCAGTACTTC. The chain is built from TRBV29-1 and TRBJ2-7, with TRBD1 identical over 7 bases. The germline V gene has CDR1 SQVTM and CDR2 ANQGSEA. V lost 3 bases and J lost 3; bases outside the gene matches: 8. This CDR3 is 14 amino acids long.

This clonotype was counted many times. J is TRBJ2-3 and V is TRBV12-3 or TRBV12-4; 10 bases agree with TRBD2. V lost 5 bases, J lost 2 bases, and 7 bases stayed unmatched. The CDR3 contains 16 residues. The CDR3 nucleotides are TGTGCCAGCAGTCCGCCAAGCGGGAGGGCCACAGATACGCAGTATTTT. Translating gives CASSPPSGRATDTQYF.

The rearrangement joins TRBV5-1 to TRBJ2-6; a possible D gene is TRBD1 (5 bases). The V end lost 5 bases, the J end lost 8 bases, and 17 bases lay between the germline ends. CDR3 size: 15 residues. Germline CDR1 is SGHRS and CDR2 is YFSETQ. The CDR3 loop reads CASRAQGMVTNVLTF. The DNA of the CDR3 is TGCGCCAGCAGGGCGCAGGGAATGGTTACCAACGTCCTGACTTTC.

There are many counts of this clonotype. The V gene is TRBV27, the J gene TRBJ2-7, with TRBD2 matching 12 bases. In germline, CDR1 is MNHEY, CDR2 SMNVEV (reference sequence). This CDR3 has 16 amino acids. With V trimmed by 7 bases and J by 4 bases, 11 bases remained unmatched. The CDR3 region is CASIKAGTSGFYEQYF. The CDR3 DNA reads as TGTGCCAGCATTAAGGCCGGGACTAGCGGGTTTTACGAGCAGTACTTC.

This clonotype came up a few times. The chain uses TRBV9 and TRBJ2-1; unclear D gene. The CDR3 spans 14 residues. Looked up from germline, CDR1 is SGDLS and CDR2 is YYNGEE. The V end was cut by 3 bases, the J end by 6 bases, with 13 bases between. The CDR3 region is CASSAHRLVNEQFF. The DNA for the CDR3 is TGTGCCAGCAGCGCCCACCGGCTGGTCAATGAGCAGTTCTTC.

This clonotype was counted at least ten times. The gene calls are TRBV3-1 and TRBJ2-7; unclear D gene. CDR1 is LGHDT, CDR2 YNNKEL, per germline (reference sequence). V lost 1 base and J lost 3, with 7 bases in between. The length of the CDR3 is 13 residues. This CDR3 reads CASSQGVLYEQYF. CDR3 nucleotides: TGTGCCAGCAGCCAAGGGGTGCTCTACGAGCAGTACTTC.

The CDR3 DNA sequence: TGCAGTGCTGAACGACAGGCCGGAGCTTTCTTT. Translation gives CSAERQAGAFF. This chain joins TRBV20-1 and TRBJ1-1; D perhaps matches TRBD1 (6 bases). Trimming stripped 5 bases from V and 10 bases from J, with 14 bases between. Germline lookup yields CDR1 DFQATT and CDR2 SNEGSKA (reference sequence). The CDR3 spans 11 residues.

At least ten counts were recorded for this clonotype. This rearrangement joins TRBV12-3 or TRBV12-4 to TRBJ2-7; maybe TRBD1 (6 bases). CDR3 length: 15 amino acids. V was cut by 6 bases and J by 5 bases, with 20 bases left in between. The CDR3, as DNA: TGTGCCAGCAGCCACTCGTTTAGGGGGTGGGACGAGCAGTACTTC. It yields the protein CASSHSFRGWDEQYF.

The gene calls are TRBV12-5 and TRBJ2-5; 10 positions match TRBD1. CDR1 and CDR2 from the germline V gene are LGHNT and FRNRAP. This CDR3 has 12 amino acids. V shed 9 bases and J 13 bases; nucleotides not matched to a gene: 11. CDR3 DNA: TGTGCTAGCCAAGATGGACAGGGGGTAGGGTACTTC. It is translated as CASQDGQGVGYF.

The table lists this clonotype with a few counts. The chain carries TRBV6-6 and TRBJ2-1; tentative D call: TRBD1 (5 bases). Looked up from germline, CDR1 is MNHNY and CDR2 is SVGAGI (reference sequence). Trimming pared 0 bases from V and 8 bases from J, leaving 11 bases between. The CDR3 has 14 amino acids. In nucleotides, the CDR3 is TGTGCCAGCAGTTACTCGACCAGGGCTGATGAGCAGTTCTTC. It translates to CASSYSTRADEQFF.